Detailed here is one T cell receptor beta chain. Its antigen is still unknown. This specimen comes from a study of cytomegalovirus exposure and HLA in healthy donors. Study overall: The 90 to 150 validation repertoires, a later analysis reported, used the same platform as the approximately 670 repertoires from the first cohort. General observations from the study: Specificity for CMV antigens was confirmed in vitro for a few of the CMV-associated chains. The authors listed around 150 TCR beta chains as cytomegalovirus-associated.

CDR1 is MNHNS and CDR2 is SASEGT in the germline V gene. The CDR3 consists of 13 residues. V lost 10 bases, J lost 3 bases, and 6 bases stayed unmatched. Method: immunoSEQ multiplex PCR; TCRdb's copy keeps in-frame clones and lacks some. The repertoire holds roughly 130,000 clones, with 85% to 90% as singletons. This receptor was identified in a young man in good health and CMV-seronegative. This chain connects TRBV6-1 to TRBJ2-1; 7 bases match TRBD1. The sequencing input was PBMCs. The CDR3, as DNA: TGTGCCATCTCGACAGGGATCTACAATGAGCAGTTCTTC. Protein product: CAISTGIYNEQFF.